This passage covers 5 T cell receptor beta chains from one sample sequenced in a study of regulatory T cells in long-lasting Graves disease. Time point here: newly diagnosed GD, antithyroid drugs for less than 3 months. Extracted RNA from PBMCs served as the source of the TCR library. Arm-PCR with iRepertoire HTBI primers amplified the CDR3 regions for these TCR beta libraries. TCRdb re-analysed the multiplex PCR reads in MiXCR, keeping a single row per CDR3 protein. This table holds about 540,000 distinct CDR3 sequences, approximately 12% found once. This sample was shared with a second study, whose subject was T cells in Graves' hyperthyroidism and ophthalmopathy.

The sample in question was peripheral blood mononuclear cells (PBMCs), obtained at new diagnosis, from a patient treated with antithyroid drugs. Source of these receptors: a young man with Graves disease.

This clonotype was observed many times. The CDR3 loop is CASRLAGAGYEQYF. CDR3 sequence (DNA): TGTGCCAGCAGGCTAGCGGGAGCAGGGTACGAGCAGTACTTC. The V gene is TRBV27, the J gene TRBJ2-7, with TRBD2 matching 10 bases. Trimming cost V 6 bases and J 4 bases; bases outside gene matches: 6. Germline V lookup: CDR1 MNHEY, CDR2 SMNVEV (reference sequence). CDR3 length equals 14 residues.

This clonotype was recorded at least ten times. The chain links TRBV11-1 to TRBJ2-7; D could derive from TRBD1 or TRBD2 (5 bases each). Germline V gives CDR1 SGHAT, CDR2 FQDESV (reference sequence). The CDR3 totals 15 residues. V was trimmed by 8 bases and J by 4 bases, leaving 21 bases between them. CDR3 DNA: TGTGCCAGCCGTCTGAGGGACGCCCCGTGGTACGAGCAGTACTTC. Its translation: CASRLRDAPWYEQYF.

This clonotype was seen a few times. V is TRBV3-1 and J is TRBJ2-3, with a possible D match to TRBD2 (5 bases). The V end was cut by 1 base, the J end by 2 bases, with 7 bases between. Germline-derived CDR1 and CDR2 are LGHDT and YNNKEL (reference sequence). The length of the CDR3 is 14 residues. This chain's CDR3 is CASSQASHTDTQYF. The DNA of the CDR3 is TGTGCCAGCAGCCAAGCTAGCCACACAGATACGCAGTATTTT.

This clonotype has ten or more counts. The rearrangement links TRBV6-5 to TRBJ1-1; D ambiguous. The CDR3 length is 12 residues. Trimming removed 0 bases from V and 7 bases from J, with 6 bases in between. Germline CDR1 reads MNHEY; CDR2 reads SVGAGI. CDR3 protein: CASSYSRYEAFF. The DNA for the CDR3 is TGTGCCAGCAGTTACTCGAGATATGAAGCTTTCTTT.

The sample holds many counts of this clonotype. The chain recombines TRBV11-2 with TRBJ2-3, with D maybe TRBD1 (5 bases). V gave up 10 bases and J gave up 0 bases, with 11 bases separating them. The CDR3 is 13 amino acids. CDR1 and CDR2 from the germline V gene are SGHAT and FQNNGV. CDR3 amino acids: CAILGRSTDTQYF. In DNA form, the CDR3 reads TGTGCCATCTTGGGGCGCAGCACAGATACGCAGTATTTT.